These T cell receptor beta chains were read from a single sample in a study of blood T cells in healthy people across ages. From the 5' RACE reads, TCRdb called clonotypes with MiXCR, one entry per CDR3 protein. The sample has about 1.1 million distinct CDR3 sequences; less than 45% are singletons. Specimen: blood. These receptors originate from a man younger than 35 in good health. Each CDR3 is given with its conserved first and last residue. A D gene is named only where the DNA matches it firmly. Clone size, where shown, is once, few, many, or a class for clones that have expanded.

size	V	J	D	length	DNA	CDR3
few	TRBV4-3	TRBJ2-1	TRBD2	16	TGCGCCAGCAGCCAAGATGTGACTAGCGGGGTGAATGAGCAGTTCTTC	CASSQDVTSGVNEQFF
.	TRBV4-3	TRBJ1-5	.	14	TGCGCCAGCAGCCCAGCAGGATTCAATCAGCCCCAGCATTTT	CASSPAGFNQPQHF
few	TRBV20-1	TRBJ2-7	TRBD2	14	TGCAGTGCCAGACGCCCAGCGGGGAGTTACGAGCAGTACTTC	CSARRPAGSYEQYF
.	TRBV7-6	TRBJ2-3	TRBD2	18	TGTGCCAGCAGCCAACTCCCGATGACTAGCGGCCTCACAGATACGCAGTATTTT	CASSQLPMTSGLTDTQYF
.	TRBV12-3/TRBV12-4	TRBJ2-3	TRBD2	17	TGTGCCAGCAAGACTAGCGTTGGGCTGGGAGACACAGATACGCAGTATTTT	CASKTSVGLGDTDTQYF
.	TRBV3-1	TRBJ2-5	TRBD2	14	TGTGCCAGCACCTTACTAGCGGCTCAAGAGACCCAGTACTTC	CASTLLAAQETQYF
once	TRBV7-2	TRBJ1-2	.	17	TGTGCCAGCAGCCCCTATCAAGACAGTTTTAGTTTCGATGGCTACACCTTC	CASSPYQDSFSFDGYTF
.	TRBV12-3/TRBV12-4	TRBJ1-2	.	13	TGTGCCAGCAGAGTCGAGCTATCTGATGGCTACACCTTC	CASRVELSDGYTF
.	TRBV14	TRBJ2-1	TRBD2	17	TGTGCCAGCAGCCACTTAAGAACTAGCGGGTCCTACAATGGGCAGTTCTTC	CASSHLRTSGSYNGQFF
.	TRBV5-6	TRBJ2-1	.	13	TGTGCCAGCATCCCAGACAGAAACAATGAGCAGTTCTTC	CASIPDRNNEQFF
few	TRBV11-2	TRBJ2-2	.	15	TGTGCCAGCACTCCGTGGGGGGCGAACACCGGGGAGCTGTTTTTT	CASTPWGANTGELFF
.	TRBV7-8	TRBJ1-1	TRBD1	15	TGTGCCAGCAGCTTACGGGACAGGGGTGAGACTGAAGCTTTCTTT	CASSLRDRGETEAFF
.	TRBV24-1	TRBJ2-1	.	15	TGTGCCACGGGAGGGAGACAGGGCTTCTCTAATGAGCAGTTCTTC	CATGGRQGFSNEQFF
few	TRBV19	TRBJ2-1	.	14	TGTGCCAGTAGTATACAGGCGAAGGGCACTGAGCAGTTCTTC	CASSIQAKGTEQFF
once	TRBV2	TRBJ2-3	.	15	TGTGCCAGCAGTGAAGCGCCGCATAGCACAGATACGCAGTATTTT	CASSEAPHSTDTQYF
.	TRBV12-3/TRBV12-4	TRBJ2-5	.	12	TGTGCCAGCAGTGACAGGTACCAGACCCAGTACTTC	CASSDRYQTQYF
.	TRBV4-2	TRBJ2-1	.	15	TGTGCCAGCAGCCAAGAAAGGGTCGGATCCTATGAGCAGTTCTTC	CASSQERVGSYEQFF
few	TRBV20-1	TRBJ1-4	TRBD1	14	TGCAGTGCTAGAGAGGGACAGCGGGGTGAAAAACTGTTTTTT	CSAREGQRGEKLFF
.	TRBV18	TRBJ2-5	TRBD2	19	TGTGCCAGCTCACTTACACAATTTAGCGGGGCGAATTTCGAGGAGACCCAGTACTTC	CASSLTQFSGANFEETQYF
.	TRBV20-1	TRBJ1-2	.	16	TGCAGTGCTAGGGACCCGGGACGGAAAGGGGACTATGGCTACACCTTC	CSARDPGRKGDYGYTF
.	TRBV6-5	TRBJ2-5	.	16	TGTGCCAGCAGTTACTCGAACGGGGGCCTCCAAGAGACCCAGTACTTC	CASSYSNGGLQETQYF
few	TRBV3-1	TRBJ1-1	.	15	TGTGCCAGCACCGACCATGGGGGGTCGAACACTGAAGCTTTCTTT	CASTDHGGSNTEAFF
.	TRBV12-3/TRBV12-4	TRBJ2-7	TRBD1	15	TGTGCCAGCAGTCCTGCCGACAGGGGGTGGTACGAGCAGTACTTC	CASSPADRGWYEQYF
few	TRBV19	TRBJ1-2	.	14	TGTGCCAGTAGTGTAACAGGCCTGATGAATGGCTACACCTTC	CASSVTGLMNGYTF
.	TRBV2	TRBJ1-5	TRBD1	14	TGTGCCAGCAGGCAGGACAGGCCCAATCAGCCCCAGCATTTT	CASRQDRPNQPQHF
.	TRBV5-1	TRBJ1-1	TRBD1	15	TGCGCCAGCAGCCGGACAGGGACGGAGAACACTGAAGCTTTCTTT	CASSRTGTENTEAFF
once	TRBV12-3/TRBV12-4	TRBJ2-7	TRBD1	15	TGTGCCAGCAGTTCGGGTGACAGGGCGACCTACGAGCAGTACTTC	CASSSGDRATYEQYF
few	TRBV4-1	TRBJ1-4	TRBD1	15	TGCGCCAGCAGCCAAGAGACAGGGAGTAATGAAAAACTGTTTTTT	CASSQETGSNEKLFF
.	TRBV6-6	TRBJ1-1	.	16	TGTGCCAGCACGAGCTCAACAGGGCGATGGGACACTGAAGCTTTCTTT	CASTSSTGRWDTEAFF
many	TRBV10-3	TRBJ2-3	TRBD2	15	TGTGCCATCACCATCACTAGCGATGGCACAGATACGCAGTATTTT	CAITITSDGTDTQYF
.	TRBV7-9	TRBJ2-5	.	13	TGTGCCAGCAGCCAAGGACAGCACAATGAGCAGTACTTC	CASSQGQHNEQYF
.	TRBV20-1	TRBJ1-1	.	13	TGCAGCGCTCAAGGACAGTTGAACACTGAAGCTTTCTTT	CSAQGQLNTEAFF
few	TRBV7-8	TRBJ2-5	.	15	TGTGCCAGCGATGATGTACAGGGTGCCCAAGAGACCCAGTACTTC	CASDDVQGAQETQYF
.	TRBV4-1	TRBJ2-5	TRBD1	17	TGCGCCAGCAGCCAAGATAGTCAGGACAGGGGGCATGGGACCCAGTACTTC	CASSQDSQDRGHGTQYF
.	TRBV29-1	TRBJ1-5	.	13	TGCAGCGTAGGGCTTAGGGGCAATCAGCCCCAGCATTTT	CSVGLRGNQPQHF
.	TRBV12-3/TRBV12-4	TRBJ2-1	.	15	TGTGCCAGCAGCTTACGGGTGTTTACGGACAATGAGCAGTTCTTC	CASSLRVFTDNEQFF
.	TRBV5-1	TRBJ1-1	TRBD1	22	TGCGCCAGCAGCCAGACCACCCGATCCGGGACAGGGAATCTACGGATGAACACTGAAGCTTTCTTT	CASSQTTRSGTGNLRMNTEAFF
few	TRBV5-1	TRBJ2-1	TRBD2	15	TGCGCCAGCAGCCCGGGACTAGCAGATTGGAATGAGCAGTTCTTC	CASSPGLADWNEQFF
.	TRBV3-1	TRBJ2-1	.	16	TGTGCCAGCAGCCCATCCCAAGTGGGGGGAGAATTGAAGCAGTTCTTC	CASSPSQVGGELKQFF
.	TRBV30	TRBJ2-3	TRBD1	11	TGTGCCTGGGGAGGACAGGGCACGCAGTATTTT	CAWGGQGTQYF
few	TRBV27	TRBJ1-4	.	13	TGTGCCAGCAGTTTATCGCTAAACGGAAAACTGTTTTTT	CASSLSLNGKLFF
.	TRBV5-1	TRBJ1-4	.	15	TGCGCCACACGCCCGGGGGGGAGCGCCTTGGAAAAACTGTTTTTT	CATRPGGSALEKLFF
.	TRBV9	TRBJ2-3	.	15	TGTGCCAGCAGCGTAGAACAGGATTACACAGATACGCAGTATTTT	CASSVEQDYTDTQYF
.	TRBV6-6	TRBJ2-5	.	16	TGTGCCAGCAGTCACCCAGGGATGGGGATCCAAGAGACCCAGTACTTC	CASSHPGMGIQETQYF
.	TRBV21-1	TRBJ1-2	.	15	TGTGCCAGCATACAACGGGACAGAGATTTTAGGGGCTACACCTTC	CASIQRDRDFRGYTF
.	TRBV5-5	TRBJ1-5	.	14	TGTGCCAGCAGCTTAAGGGCAGGGGATCAGCCCCAGCATTTT	CASSLRAGDQPQHF
.	TRBV25-1	TRBJ2-3	.	16	TGTGCCAGCAGTGTCACCTCAATCCGCTTAGTAGATACGCAGTATTTT	CASSVTSIRLVDTQYF
few	TRBV29-1	TRBJ2-7	.	13	TGCAGCGTGGGAGCCGGCAGATCCTACGAGCAGTACTTC	CSVGAGRSYEQYF
.	TRBV2	TRBJ2-2	.	16	TGTACCAGCAGTGCCCTGGGGCGGGGGAACACCGGGGAGCTGTTTTTT	CTSSALGRGNTGELFF